Following are 30 T cell receptor beta chains from one sample sequenced in a study of regulatory T cells in long-lasting Graves disease. Time point: persistent/refractory GD, antithyroid drugs over 5 years with positive TRAb. PBMC-extracted RNA yielded the TCR library. The authors built TCR beta libraries using iRepertoire HTBI primers and Arm-PCR of CDR3 regions. One entry per CDR3 protein, called by TCRdb with MiXCR from the multiplex PCR reads. The table shows about 470,000 distinct CDR3 sequences, with around 21% occurring only once. Sequenced material: peripheral blood mononuclear cells (PBMCs), taken when the disease was refractory, from a patient treated with antithyroid drugs. These receptors all stem from a female donor with Graves disease.

This clonotype has only a few counts. V gene TRBV6-5 combines with J gene TRBJ1-1; perhaps TRBD1 as D (6 bases). This CDR3 is built from 15 residues. The germline gives CDR1 MNHEY, CDR2 SVGAGI. The V end was cut by 0 bases, the J end by 6 bases, with 14 bases between. In DNA form, the CDR3 reads TGTGCCAGCAGTTACTCGTCGACAGGATGGGCTGAAGCTTTCTTT. It yields the protein CASSYSSTGWAEAFF.

This clonotype was counted many times. This chain joins TRBV2 and TRBJ2-7, with D possibly being TRBD2 (6 bases). Trimming stripped 5 bases from V and 3 bases from J, with 11 bases between. Germline CDR1 is SNHLY and CDR2 is FYNNEI. The CDR3 is 13 amino acids. The CDR3 region has the DNA TGTGCCAGCAGTATCGCGGGGTACTACGAGCAGTACTTC. Residues: CASSIAGYYEQYF.

This clonotype was seen only a few times. V is TRBV11-2 and J is TRBJ2-3; tentative D call: TRBD2 (5 bases). V was cut by 5 bases and J by 6 bases, with 21 bases left in between. CDR1 is SGHAT and CDR2 is FQNNGV in the germline V gene. The CDR3 has 16 residues. In DNA form, the CDR3 reads TGTGCCAGCAGCCCCAGCGGCGGGCAACGCGCGGATACGCAGTATTTT. Encoded protein: CASSPSGGQRADTQYF.

This clonotype came up once. The CDR3 loop is CSVEGAESYEQYF. CDR3 nucleotide sequence: TGCAGCGTTGAAGGGGCCGAATCCTACGAGCAGTACTTC. This chain joins TRBV29-1 and TRBJ2-7; D not certain. Germline CDR1 is SQVTM and CDR2 is ANQGSEA. This CDR3 has 13 residues. V lost 1 base, J lost 1 base, and 8 bases lay in between.

This clonotype was counted ten times or more. The J gene is TRBJ1-2, the V gene TRBV12-3 or TRBV12-4; D may be TRBD1 (5 bases). The CDR3 is 13 amino acids. The V gene lost 7 bases and the J gene lost 4 bases, with 13 bases spanning the gap. CDR3 sequence reads: CASISGTLYGYTF. The CDR3 DNA follows: TGTGCCAGCATCTCCGGGACGCTCTATGGCTACACCTTC.

This chain links TRBV4-2 with TRBJ2-2, with 7 bases matching TRBD2. CDR3 length: 14 amino acids. Germline trimming cut 3 bases from V and 6 bases from J; bases unmatched to any gene: 4. Germline V gene lookup returns CDR1 LGHNA and CDR2 YNFKEQ. The CDR3 is CASSQTSRPGELFF. The CDR3 DNA follows: TGTGCCAGCAGCCAGACTAGCCGACCCGGGGAGCTGTTTTTT.

This sequence joins TRBV19 and TRBJ1-5; a possible D gene is TRBD1 (6 bases). The CDR3 has 17 amino acids. The V end lost 3 bases, the J end lost 0 bases, and 15 bases lay between the germline ends. Germline CDR1 is LNHDA and CDR2 is SQIVND (reference sequence). For the CDR3, the DNA is TGTGCCAGTAGTATGTCGTGGACAGACTATAGCAATCAGCCCCAGCATTTT. Its translation is CASSMSWTDYSNQPQHF.

This clonotype has at least ten counts. J is TRBJ1-1 and V is TRBV28; D is perhaps TRBD1 (5 bases). Germline assignment: CDR1 MDHEN and CDR2 SYDVKM. V was pared by 2 bases and J by 3 bases, with 13 bases between. The CDR3 totals 15 residues. The CDR3 here is CASSLRQSRDTEAFF. The CDR3 DNA reads TGTGCCAGCAGTTTACGGCAGTCCAGGGACACTGAAGCTTTCTTT.

This sequence joins TRBV4-1 and TRBJ1-5; maybe TRBD1 (5 bases). Trimming took off 0 bases at V and 2 bases at J, with 8 bases between the two ends. The CDR3 sequence is 15 residues long. The germline V gene has CDR1 MGHRA and CDR2 YSYEKL. The CDR3 bases are TGCGCCAGCAGCCAAGAAAAAGGGGGCAATCAGCCCCAGCATTTT. It is translated as CASSQEKGGNQPQHF.

This clonotype was counted a single time. The chain employs TRBV6-2 or TRBV6-3 and TRBJ2-7; 11 nucleotides agree with TRBD1. This CDR3 comprises 14 residues. Germline V gene sequence: CDR1 MNHEY, CDR2 SVGEGT. The V segment lost 6 bases and the J segment 8 bases; nucleotides outside the gene matches: 9. This chain's CDR3 is CASSPGTGGEKQYF. For the CDR3, the DNA is TGTGCCAGCAGCCCTGGGACAGGGGGGGAAAAGCAGTACTTC.

This chain connects TRBV29-1 to TRBJ2-1; tentatively, D is TRBD1 (6 bases). This CDR3 region has 14 residues. V was trimmed by 6 bases and J by 3 bases, leaving 15 bases between them. Germline-derived CDR1 and CDR2 are SQVTM and ANQGSEA. CDR3 in DNA: TGCAGCGTACCCCCCCTCAGGGGCTACAATGAGCAGTTCTTC. This encodes CSVPPLRGYNEQFF.

Worth noting for this clonotype: The CDR3 does not close with the conserved phenylalanine or tryptophan, likely indicating a read error. This chain joins TRBV18 and TRBJ2-7, with 7 bases aligning to TRBD1. The CDR3 covers 13 residues. In germline, CDR1 is KGHSH, CDR2 LQKENI. After removal of 6 bases from V and 3 bases from J, the junction contained 5 bases not matched to a gene. The CDR3 reads CASSRTGDYEQYS. CDR3 nucleotides: TGTGCCAGCTCCCGCACAGGGGACTACGAGCAGTACTCC.

The gene calls are TRBV29-1 and TRBJ2-7; possibly TRBD2 for D (5 bases). The V gene lost 6 bases and the J gene lost 3 bases, with 12 bases spanning the gap. CDR1 and CDR2 from the germline V gene are SQVTM and ANQGSEA. This CDR3 contains 12 residues. CDR3 region: CSVTLTSYEQYF. The CDR3 nucleotides read TGCAGCGTCACGTTAACTAGCTACGAGCAGTACTTC.

This clonotype was seen repeatedly, ten times or more. The CDR3 DNA reads as TGCAGTGCTAGGACACTGGACGGAACAAACTACGAGCAGTACTTC. Translated, it gives CSARTLDGTNYEQYF. The chain employs TRBV20-1 and TRBJ2-7; D gene ambiguous. Germline loops: CDR1 DFQATT, CDR2 SNEGSKA (reference sequence). Deletions cut 3 bases from V and 3 bases from J, with 18 bases between. This CDR3 is built from 15 residues.

J is TRBJ2-7 and V is TRBV28, with no clear D. CDR3 length: 19 amino acids. Trimming left V 5 bases short and J 4 bases short, with 30 bases between. CDR1 MDHEN and CDR2 SYDVKM come from the germline V gene. This CDR3 is CASSVKSKWALKLKYEQYF. CDR3 DNA sequence: TGTGCCAGCAGTGTTAAATCCAAATGGGCCCTCAAGTTAAAATACGAGCAGTACTTC. Using reference TRBV28 and TRBJ2-7 for the parts outside the CDR3, the full variable domain is DVKVTQSSRYLVKRTGEKVFLECVQDMDHENMFWYRQDPGLGLRLIYFSYDVKMKEKGDIPEGYSVSREKKERFSLILESASTNQTSMYLCASSVKSKWALKLKYEQYFGPGTRLTVT.

In its sample, this clonotype was seen many times. The chain has TRBV7-9 and TRBJ1-2; 8 bases match TRBD1. V lost 5 bases, J lost 7 bases, and 18 bases stayed unmatched. Germline CDR1 is SEHNR and CDR2 is FQNEAQ (reference sequence). The CDR3 totals 17 residues. Here the CDR3 reads CASSDPTEGTGGIGYTF. For the CDR3, the DNA is TGTGCCAGCAGCGATCCGACAGAGGGGACAGGAGGAATTGGCTACACCTTC.

This clonotype was seen a handful of times. The chain employs TRBV29-1 and TRBJ1-1; D is undetermined. V was cut by 4 bases and J by 5 bases, with 5 bases left in between. The germline gives CDR1 SQVTM, CDR2 ANQGSEA. The CDR3 runs to 10 residues. The DNA for the CDR3 is TGCAGCGTTGGGGTTACTGAAGCTTTCTTT. Protein: CSVGVTEAFF.

This clonotype was seen many times. This sequence joins TRBV28 and TRBJ2-7; 7 positions agree with TRBD1. J was trimmed by 0 bases and V by 6 bases; bases with no gene match: 11. The CDR3 contains 16 residues. In germline, CDR1 is MDHEN, CDR2 SYDVKM. The CDR3 here is CASSWTLDRASYEQYF. The DNA of the CDR3 is TGTGCCAGCAGCTGGACCCTCGACAGGGCCTCCTACGAGCAGTACTTC.

Only one count was recorded for this clonotype. Being one base from a much bigger clone, this may be a read error. V is TRBV27 and J is TRBJ2-2; no definite D call. Germline CDR1 MNHEY, CDR2 SMNVEV (reference sequence). The CDR3 contains 13 residues. Trimming removed 8 bases at V and 6 bases at J, with 13 bases between. CDR3 amino acids: CASGLGPAGELFF. DNA of the CDR3: TGTGCCAGCGGTCTCGGGCCGGCCGGGGAGCTGTTTTTT.

This clonotype has ten or more counts. CDR3 coding DNA: TGTGCCAGCAGCCTCAGGGTTCCAATAAATCAGCCCCAGCATTTT. The encoded protein is CASSLRVPINQPQHF. This chain uses TRBV28 with TRBJ1-5; TRBD1 might be the D (5 bases). The CDR3 runs 15 residues. Germline CDR1 is MDHEN and CDR2 is SYDVKM. V shed 6 bases and J shed 4 bases, with 16 bases lying between them.

This clonotype occurred a few times. J is TRBJ1-1 and V is TRBV5-1; D is possibly TRBD1 (5 bases). This CDR3 is 15 amino acids long. V lost 0 bases to trimming and J lost 3 bases, with 12 bases between them. CDR1 is SGHRS and CDR2 is YFSETQ in the germline V gene. CDR3 bases: TGCGCCAGCAGCTTGGATCGGGGCGCCTACACTGAAGCTTTCTTT. This gives the protein CASSLDRGAYTEAFF.

This rearrangement joins TRBV10-3 to TRBJ2-2; D perhaps matches TRBD1 (5 bases). V lost 0 bases to trimming and J lost 1 base, with 12 bases between them. From germline, CDR1 is ENHRY and CDR2 SYGVKD. The CDR3 length is 17 residues. CDR3: CAISESLTDWNTGELFF. CDR3 DNA: TGTGCCATCAGTGAGTCGTTGACAGACTGGAACACCGGGGAGCTGTTTTTT.

This clonotype was recorded at least ten times. The V and J genes are TRBV6-1 and TRBJ1-3; no clear D gene. CDR3 length: 17 amino acids. Trimming shortened V by 7 bases and J by 0 bases, and 19 bases separated the two germline ends. The germline V gene encodes CDR1 MNHNS and CDR2 SASEGT. The CDR3 DNA sequence: TGTGCCAGCACCGAACATTGGGCCCGCAGCTCTGGAAACACCATATATTTT. Its protein is CASTEHWARSSGNTIYF.

CDR3: CASSQDLAGGGYGYTF. The DNA of the CDR3 is TGCGCCAGCAGCCAAGATTTGGCAGGGGGCGGCTATGGCTACACCTTC. The chain has TRBV4-1 and TRBJ1-2, with TRBD1 matching 8 bases. This CDR3 is 16 amino acids long. The V and J ends lost 0 bases and 4 bases, in that order; junction bases with no gene match: 7. Germline CDR1 reads MGHRA; CDR2 reads YSYEKL.

This clonotype was found many times. The gene calls are TRBV20-1 and TRBJ1-2, with D maybe TRBD1 (5 bases). V shed 3 bases and J shed 0 bases, with 11 bases lying between them. Germline loops: CDR1 DFQATT, CDR2 SNEGSKA (reference sequence). This CDR3 has 14 amino acids. The CDR3: CSASPQGSNYGYTF. For the CDR3, the DNA is TGCAGTGCTAGCCCCCAGGGATCTAACTATGGCTACACCTTC.

Only a few counts were recorded for this clonotype. The genes are TRBV30 and TRBJ1-1; 10 nucleotides match TRBD1. V lost 5 bases and J lost 1; bases outside the gene matches: 1. The CDR3 contains 13 residues. The V gene's germline CDR1 is GTSNPN and CDR2 SVGIG (reference sequence). The CDR3 DNA is TGTGCCTGGGACAGGGGGCAGAACACTGAAGCTTTCTTT. Amino acids: CAWDRGQNTEAFF.

The genes are TRBV6-1 and TRBJ2-1; no reliable D call. Germline assignment: CDR1 MNHNS and CDR2 SASEGT. The CDR3 is 12 amino acids. The germline V and J ends were trimmed by 5 bases and 7 bases, with 9 bases remaining between them. The CDR3 DNA follows: TGTGCCAGCAGTACCAACTTAAATGAGCAGTTCTTC. This sequence encodes CASSTNLNEQFF.

This clonotype occurred a few times. V is TRBV6-1 and J is TRBJ2-2; 8 bases align to TRBD1. Germline CDR1 and CDR2: MNHNS and SASEGT. The CDR3 is 15 amino acids. J was trimmed by 1 base and V by 5 bases; bases with no gene match: 3. The CDR3 here is CASSTTGGNTGELFF. The CDR3, as DNA: TGTGCCAGCAGTACTACAGGGGGGAACACCGGGGAGCTGTTTTTT.

This clonotype was counted a few times. This may be a read error, as it is one base from a much larger clone. V and J are TRBV11-2 and TRBJ2-7, with a possible D match to TRBD1 (5 bases). Germline V gene data show CDR1 as SGHAT and CDR2 as FQNNGV. This CDR3 has 13 residues. The CDR3 region is CASSLAGNYEQHF. Here the CDR3 DNA reads TGTGCCAGCAGCTTAGCAGGGAACTACGAGCAGCACTTC.

The sample holds a few counts of this clonotype. This may stem from a read error, because a much larger clone lies one nucleotide away. The CDR3 does not end in the conserved phenylalanine or tryptophan, so this is likely a read error. The chain employs TRBV11-3 and TRBJ2-5; D is unclear. Trimming stripped 1 base from V and 2 bases from J, with 11 bases between. This CDR3 is built from 15 residues. Per the germline V gene, CDR1 is SGHNT and CDR2 is YENEEA. The DNA of the CDR3 is TGTGCCAGCAGCTTAGCGGGTTCGAAACAAGAGACCCAGTACCTC. Translated: CASSLAGSKQETQYL.